This TCR beta chain was recorded in a study of CD8+CD57+ T cells in acquired aplastic anemia (dated by TCRdb to 2017 to 2018). Study-wide context: Extracted DNA from sorted CD4+ and CD8+ cells averaged about 3 ug, ranging from about 0.17 to 30 ug. For healthy donor samples, the average read count was around 10 million for CD4+ cells and 11 million to 14 million for CD8+ cells.

TCR repertoires of sorted CD4+ and CD8+ blood T cells from severe aplastic anemia patients and healthy subjects were deep-sequenced in the study. Ficoll-Paque density gradient centrifugation was used to isolate peripheral blood mononuclear cells. Before DNA extraction, CD4+ and CD8+ T cells were sorted by FACS or by magnetic beads. Genomic DNA served as template for TCR beta VDJ combination and CDR3 sequence profiling. TCR repertoire sequencing was run on an Illumina HiSeq 2000. The original methods were these. Repertoires were assessed using TRBV/TRBJ rearrangement plots, CDR3 size and DJ length profiles, and Simpson's diversity index. The most abundant DNA sequence in the deep sequencing data was taken as the immunodominant clone. CDR3 amino acid sequences were checked for sharing between subjects and were compared against published repertoires and the VDJdb database. TCRdb reran the public reads through fastp at Q25 and MiXCR, keeping productive beta chains. Entries that share a CDR3 protein sequence are merged under the most common genes and DNA. The V and J calls reflect TCRdb's pipeline rather than the authors' work. Across this sample there are about 130,000 distinct CDR3 sequences, with 41% seen only once. In total, the top ten clones hold over 6.5% of the sample.

Results the study describes overall, beyond this receptor: Patients and healthy controls showed no significant difference in CD8+ Simpson's diversity (P=0.060). Roughly 30 CD8+ CDR3 sequences were shared between patients and controls but appeared highly expressed in patients and within their immunodominant clones.

Measured from the cysteine to the phenylalanine, the CDR3 is 14 residues long. Only the CDR3 part of the read is kept: 42 bases, read in frame from the first base. For this chain, trimming is 5 bases at the V end and 8 bases at the J end, and the number of junction bases without a gene match is 5. From the germline V gene, CDR1 is LGHNA and CDR2 is YSLEER. On this clonotype: No antigen is known for it. Per-base qualities were not stored, and no clone one base away is much larger.

This clonotype was sampled from a human donor in good health, serving as a control. The V and J genes are TRBV4-3 and TRBJ1-6; 8 junctional bases match TRBD1. The source material was sorted CD4+, CD8+, or CD8+CD57+ T cells (not recorded which) from PBMCs. The CDR3: CASSLQGEHSPLHF. The DNA sequence is as follows: TGCGCCAGCAGCTTACAGGGGGAACATTCACCCCTCCACTTT.